The source of this TCR beta chain is a study of regulatory T cells in long-lasting Graves disease. V was clipped by 4 bases and J by 4 bases, with 14 bases between them. The germline CDR1 and CDR2 sequences are DFQATT and SNEGSKA (reference sequence). This CDR3 has 14 amino acids. Time point noted: newly diagnosed GD, antithyroid drugs for less than 3 months. RNA extracted from PBMCs served as the sequencing template. Arm-PCR of CDR3 regions and iRepertoire HTBI primers were used to build TCR beta libraries. TCRdb reprocessed the multiplex PCR reads with MiXCR, giving one entry per CDR3 protein. Here the sample spans 410,000 or so distinct CDR3 sequences, about 15% being singletons. Study-level findings and limits: Lower TCR diversity was seen in persistent Graves' patients than in newly diagnosed ones.

Many counts were recorded for this clonotype. Antigen: not known. This same sample was also part of a study on T cells in Graves' hyperthyroidism and ophthalmopathy. From that paper: Researchers ran a first-round RT-PCR on the TCR CDR3 using the HTBI primer set.

V usage is TRBV20-1 and J usage is TRBJ2-1; no firm D call. The clonotype was recovered from a woman aged 25-40 years with Graves disease. The sequenced sample was peripheral blood mononuclear cells (PBMCs), obtained at new diagnosis, from a patient treated with antithyroid drugs. The chain's CDR3 is CSANKDPVYNEQFF. CDR3 nucleotides: TGCAGTGCTAACAAGGACCCGGTGTACAATGAGCAGTTCTTC.